The 24 T cell receptor beta chains reported below all come from one sample, sequenced in a study of identical twins. TCRdb itself ran the 5' RACE reads through MiXCR, one entry per CDR3 protein. This table has hundreds of thousands of distinct CDR3 sequences, less than 25% appearing once. This same sample was also taken into another study, of T cells expressing NK-cell markers.

What was sequenced was PBMCs. Receptors were obtained from a young woman in good health.

The chain has TRBV7-9 and TRBJ2-1; D is unresolved. The length of the CDR3 is 12 residues. Germline V gene sequence: CDR1 SEHNR, CDR2 FQNEAQ (reference sequence). V lost 4 bases, J lost 10 bases, and 11 bases lay in between. The CDR3 reads CASSSVRYEQFF. The CDR3, as DNA: TGTGCCAGCAGCTCAGTCCGATACGAGCAGTTCTTC.

In its sample, this clonotype was seen a few times. This chain links TRBV7-8 with TRBJ2-7; D unresolved. Germline V gene data show CDR1 as SGHVS and CDR2 as FQNEAQ. This CDR3 region has 15 residues. V lost 2 bases to trimming and J lost 2 bases, with 13 bases between them. CDR3 residues: CASSLLGGETYEQYF. CDR3 in DNA: TGTGCCAGCAGCTTACTCGGCGGAGAAACCTACGAGCAGTACTTC. Based on the CDR3 plus reference TRBV7-8 and TRBJ2-7, the full variable domain is GAGVSQSPRYKVAKRGQDVALRCDPISGHVSLFWYQQALGQGPEFLTYFQNEAQLDKSGLPSDRFFAERPEGSVSTLKIQRTQQEDSAVYLCASSLLGGETYEQYFGPGTRLTVT.

The chain has TRBV7-2 and TRBJ2-2; the D is unclear. This CDR3 comprises 13 residues. CDR1 is SGHTA, CDR2 FQGNSA, per germline. V was trimmed by 5 bases and J by 6 bases, leaving 10 bases between them. CDR3: CASSHEMAGELFF. The CDR3 nucleotides read TGTGCCAGCAGCCACGAAATGGCCGGGGAGCTGTTTTTT.

There are a few counts of this clonotype. CDR3 sequence reads: CSAPSAQETQYF. As DNA, the CDR3 is TGCAGTGCTCCCAGCGCACAAGAGACCCAGTACTTC. This chain joins TRBV20-1 and TRBJ2-5; the D is unclear. The CDR3 is 12 amino acids. In germline, CDR1 is DFQATT, CDR2 SNEGSKA (reference sequence). Trimming took 5 bases from V and 2 from J, leaving 9 bases between them.

This clonotype was observed a few times. The chain employs TRBV7-6 and TRBJ2-2; tentatively, D is TRBD2 (6 bases). With 11 bases removed from V and 2 bases from J, the gap between germline ends came to 12 bases. In germline, CDR1 is SGHVS, CDR2 FNYEAQ. The CDR3 spans 13 residues. The CDR3 region is CASGRPNTGELFF. CDR3 DNA: TGTGCCTCTGGGAGGCCTAACACCGGGGAGCTGTTTTTT.

This clonotype was detected only a few times. The chain joins TRBV7-9 to TRBJ1-5; D gene unclear. Germline-derived CDR1 and CDR2 are SEHNR and FQNEAQ (reference sequence). This CDR3 is 13 amino acids long. V was pared by 1 base and J by 7 bases, with 8 bases between. The CDR3 DNA reads TGTGCCAGCAGCTTAGAGAGTGGACAGCCCCAGCATTTT. This gives the protein CASSLESGQPQHF.

Many counts were recorded for this clonotype. The DNA for the CDR3 is TGCGCCAGCAGCCCGGGGGCACAGGAGACCCAGTACTTC. Translated: CASSPGAQETQYF. The chain links TRBV5-1 to TRBJ2-5, with D perhaps being TRBD1 or TRBD2 (6 bases each). Germline values: CDR1 SGHRS, CDR2 YFSETQ. Trimming took off 4 bases at V and 5 bases at J, with 12 bases between the two ends. This CDR3 is 13 amino acids long. The full variable domain, completed using reference TRBV5-1 and TRBJ2-5, is KAGVTQTPRYLIKTRGQQVTLSCSPISGHRSVSWYQQTPGQGLQFLFEYFSETQRNKGNFPGRFSGRQFSNSRSEMNVSTLELGDSALYLCASSPGAQETQYFGPGTRLLVL.

This clonotype was seen at least ten times. CDR3 residues: CASSLEPYRTPRRNEQFF. The CDR3, as DNA: TGTGCCAGCAGCTTGGAACCTTATAGGACACCAAGACGCAATGAGCAGTTCTTC. The chain recombines TRBV5-5 with TRBJ2-1; possible D gene TRBD1, 5 bases. Germline CDR1 SGHKS, CDR2 YYEKEE (reference sequence). The CDR3 has 18 residues. V was pared by 0 bases and J by 6 bases, with 22 bases between.

This clonotype was detected only a few times. V and J are TRBV20-1 and TRBJ1-6, with 7 nucleotides matching TRBD1. The CDR3 consists of 15 residues. Per germline, CDR1 DFQATT and CDR2 SNEGSKA (reference sequence). V trimming: 0 bases; J trimming: 8 bases; junction bases outside the gene matches: 7. CDR3 DNA sequence: TGCAGTGCTAGAGAGAGTGGCAGGGGGTATTCACCCCTCCACTTT. It is translated as CSARESGRGYSPLHF.

V and J are TRBV4-1 and TRBJ2-5; TRBD2 is a possible D gene (6 bases). V shed 4 bases and J shed 4 bases, with 13 bases lying between them. This CDR3 has 14 residues. Germline assignment: CDR1 MGHRA and CDR2 YSYEKL. DNA of the CDR3: TGCGCCAGCAGCCCCGTACGGGACTCAGAGACCCAGTACTTC. Amino acids: CASSPVRDSETQYF.

This clonotype showed up just a few times. This rearrangement joins TRBV10-2 to TRBJ1-6; tentatively, D is TRBD1 (5 bases). This CDR3 contains 13 residues. Trimming stripped 8 bases from V and 10 bases from J, with 15 bases between. Germline V gene lookup returns CDR1 WSHSY and CDR2 SAAADI. The CDR3 spells CASLRQLRSPLHF. The CDR3 DNA sequence: TGCGCCAGCCTCAGACAGCTGAGGTCACCCCTCCACTTT.

The gene calls are TRBV6-5 and TRBJ2-2; weak D call: TRBD1 (5 bases). Germline CDR1 is MNHEY and CDR2 is SVGAGI. V was cut by 2 bases and J by 6 bases, with 13 bases left in between. The CDR3 length is 15 residues. CDR3 sequence: CASSYTIRVAGELFF. In DNA, the CDR3 is TGTGCCAGCAGTTACACGATCAGGGTGGCCGGGGAGCTGTTTTTT.

This clonotype was seen a handful of times. V usage is TRBV21-1 and J usage is TRBJ1-6; TRBD1 is the table's D call, not checked against the DNA. TRBV21-1 is labeled a pseudogene. The CDR3 consists of 13 residues. CDR3 nucleotide sequence: TGTGCCAGCAGCAAAGAAACAGGTTCACCCCTCCACTTT. Protein: CASSKETGSPLHF.

The chain recombines TRBV20-1 with TRBJ2-5, with a possible D match to TRBD1 (6 bases). The CDR3 runs 13 residues. Trimming removed 3 bases at V and 2 bases at J, with 10 bases between. CDR1 is DFQATT, CDR2 SNEGSKA, per germline (reference sequence). CDR3 loop: CSARDRRQETQYF. In DNA form, the CDR3 reads TGCAGTGCTAGGGACAGACGTCAAGAGACCCAGTACTTC.

The chain employs TRBV9 and TRBJ1-1, with D tentatively TRBD1 (6 bases). In germline, CDR1 is SGDLS, CDR2 YYNGEE. V was cut by 4 bases and J by 4 bases, with 11 bases left in between. The CDR3 has 13 amino acids. CDR3 sequence (DNA): TGTGCCAGCAGCCGAGGGGGGACCACTGAAGCTTTCTTT. This codes for CASSRGGTTEAFF.

This chain links TRBV10-3 with TRBJ2-3, with D hard to call. V was clipped by 10 bases and J by 0 bases, with 11 bases between them. The germline V gene encodes CDR1 ENHRY and CDR2 SYGVKD. The CDR3 spans 13 residues. The CDR3 loop reads CASMGFSTDTQYF. For the CDR3, the DNA is TGTGCCAGCATGGGTTTTAGCACAGATACGCAGTATTTT.

The rearrangement links TRBV10-3 to TRBJ2-5; D call uncertain. Trimming took 2 bases from V and 3 from J, leaving 13 bases between them. This CDR3 comprises 15 residues. Germline V gives CDR1 ENHRY, CDR2 SYGVKD. The CDR3 DNA is TGTGCCATCAGTGAGCCACTCTTTGGCGAAGAGACCCAGTACTTC. Translating it yields CAISEPLFGEETQYF.

The chain recombines TRBV9 with TRBJ2-3; D not certain. V was clipped by 4 bases and J by 1 base, with 13 bases between them. The CDR3 consists of 15 residues. CDR1 and CDR2 (germline): SGDLS, YYNGEE. DNA of the CDR3: TGTGCCAGCAGCCCCCAGACTCTGCGCACAGATACGCAGTATTTT. Amino acids: CASSPQTLRTDTQYF.

The chain recombines TRBV7-2 with TRBJ2-1; 10 bases are shared with TRBD2. The CDR3 length is 17 residues. Germline V gene lookup returns CDR1 SGHTA and CDR2 FQGNSA. Trimming cost V 1 base and J 4 bases; bases outside gene matches: 7. CDR3 loop: CASSLVSRTSGYNEQFF. The CDR3 DNA follows: TGTGCCAGCAGCTTAGTTAGTAGGACTAGCGGATACAATGAGCAGTTCTTC.

This clonotype was counted only a few times. The chain has TRBV21-1 and TRBJ2-7; TRBD2 is taken as the D call from the table, unchecked against the DNA. TRBV21-1 corresponds to a pseudogene. This CDR3 region has 16 residues. The CDR3 coding sequence is TGTGCCAGCAGAGCCCAGGCCAGCGTGGGGAGAGCCGAGCAGTACTTC. Translating it yields CASRAQASVGRAEQYF.

The chain links TRBV5-1 to TRBJ2-5, with 7 bases lining up with TRBD1. The germline CDR1 and CDR2 sequences are SGHRS and YFSETQ. The J segment lost 5 bases and the V segment lost 4 bases, leaving 5 bases of the junction unmatched. CDR3 size: 13 residues. The CDR3 loop reads CASSRDRRETQYF. As DNA, the CDR3 is TGCGCCAGCAGCCGGGACAGACGGGAGACCCAGTACTTC.

V and J are TRBV20-1 and TRBJ1-6; D unclear. The ends were cut back, 8 bases at V and 8 bases at J, with 16 bases in the middle. There are 13 residues in the CDR3. CDR1 and CDR2 (germline): DFQATT, SNEGSKA (reference sequence). CDR3 sequence reads: CSTAGSEHSPLHF. The CDR3 bases are TGCAGTACGGCGGGCAGCGAGCATTCACCCCTCCACTTT.

This clonotype was seen only a few times. The V call is TRBV12-3 or TRBV12-4, the J call TRBJ2-7, with 13 bases identical to TRBD2. V lost 3 bases, J lost 6 bases, and 5 bases stayed unmatched. This CDR3 region has 15 residues. Here the CDR3 reads CASSFTSGGAIEQYF. CDR3 DNA sequence: TGTGCCAGCAGTTTCACTAGCGGGGGGGCGATCGAGCAGTACTTC.

This sequence joins TRBV5-6 and TRBJ2-7; possible D gene TRBD1, 6 bases. V lost 4 bases and J lost 3, with 20 bases in between. CDR1 is SGHDT and CDR2 is YYEEEE in the germline V gene. The CDR3 has 16 amino acids. In DNA, the CDR3 is TGTGCCAGCAGCCAGCTACAGGGAGATAGGGACTACGAGCAGTACTTC. Protein: CASSQLQGDRDYEQYF.